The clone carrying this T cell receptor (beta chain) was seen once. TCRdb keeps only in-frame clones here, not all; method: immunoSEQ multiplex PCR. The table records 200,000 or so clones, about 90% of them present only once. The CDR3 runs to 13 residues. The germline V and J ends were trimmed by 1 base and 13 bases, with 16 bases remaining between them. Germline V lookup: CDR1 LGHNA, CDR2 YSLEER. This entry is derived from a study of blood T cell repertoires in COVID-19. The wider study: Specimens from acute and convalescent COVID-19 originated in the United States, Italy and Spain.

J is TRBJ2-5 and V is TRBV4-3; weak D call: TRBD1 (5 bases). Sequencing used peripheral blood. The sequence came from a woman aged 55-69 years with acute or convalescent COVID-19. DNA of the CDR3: TGCGCCAGCAGCCAAGTTAGCCAGGGTCCCTTGTACTTC. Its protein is CASSQVSQGPLYF.